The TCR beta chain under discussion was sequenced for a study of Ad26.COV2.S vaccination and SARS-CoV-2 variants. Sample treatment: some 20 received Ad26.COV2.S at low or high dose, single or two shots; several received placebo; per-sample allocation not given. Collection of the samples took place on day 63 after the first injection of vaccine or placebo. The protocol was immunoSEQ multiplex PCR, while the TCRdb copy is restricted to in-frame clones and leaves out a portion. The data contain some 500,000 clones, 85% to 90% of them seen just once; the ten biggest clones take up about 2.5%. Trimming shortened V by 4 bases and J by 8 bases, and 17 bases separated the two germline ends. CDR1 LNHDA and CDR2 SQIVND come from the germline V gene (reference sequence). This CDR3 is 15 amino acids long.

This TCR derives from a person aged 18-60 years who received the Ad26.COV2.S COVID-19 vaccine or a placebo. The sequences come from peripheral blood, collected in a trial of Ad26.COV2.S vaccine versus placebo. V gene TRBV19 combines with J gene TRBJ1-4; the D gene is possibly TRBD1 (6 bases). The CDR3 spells CASSNPGGGEEKLFF. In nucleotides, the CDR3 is TGTGCCAGTAGTAACCCGGGAGGGGGAGAAGAAAAACTGTTTTTT.